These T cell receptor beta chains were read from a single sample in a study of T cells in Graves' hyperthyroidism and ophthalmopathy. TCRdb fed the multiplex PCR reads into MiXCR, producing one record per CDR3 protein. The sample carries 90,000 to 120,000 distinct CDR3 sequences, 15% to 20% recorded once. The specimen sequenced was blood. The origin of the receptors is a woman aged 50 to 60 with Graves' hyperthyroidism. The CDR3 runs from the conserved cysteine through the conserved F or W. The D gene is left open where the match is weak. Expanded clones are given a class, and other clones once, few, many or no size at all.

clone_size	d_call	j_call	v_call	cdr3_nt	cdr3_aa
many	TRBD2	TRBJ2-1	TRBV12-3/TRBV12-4	TGTGCCAGCAACCCCGGGACTAGCGGACAGTTCTTC	CASNPGTSGQFF
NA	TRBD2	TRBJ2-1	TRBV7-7	TGTGCTAGCAGCCGCCCGACTAGCGGGGCCTACAATGAGCAGTTCTTC	CASSRPTSGAYNEQFF
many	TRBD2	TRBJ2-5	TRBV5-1	TGCGCCAGCAGCCTCACGGGAGGGCCTTTGTCCGAGACCCAGTACTTC	CASSLTGGPLSETQYF
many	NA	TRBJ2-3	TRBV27	TGTGCCAGCAGTTTATCGTCCGCCTTCGTTGGGGGGACAGATACGCAGTATTTT	CASSLSSAFVGGTDTQYF
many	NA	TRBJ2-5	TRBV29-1	TGCAGCGAGACGGTGTTAGCGGAGTTCCAAGAGACCCAGTACTTC	CSETVLAEFQETQYF
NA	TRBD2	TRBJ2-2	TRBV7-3	TGTGCCAGCAGCTTAGGGACTAGCGGCGGGGAGCTGTTTTTT	CASSLGTSGGELFF
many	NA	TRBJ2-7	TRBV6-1	TGTGCCAGCACCGACAATGGCTCCGGCGAGCAGTACTTC	CASTDNGSGEQYF
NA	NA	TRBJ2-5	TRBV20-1	TGCAGTGCTCCACAGCGGTACCAAGAGACCCAGTACTTC	CSAPQRYQETQYF
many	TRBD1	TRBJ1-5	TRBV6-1	TGTGCCAGCAGTCGGGGACAGGGCAGCAATCAGCCCCAGCATTTT	CASSRGQGSNQPQHF
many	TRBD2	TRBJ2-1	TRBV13	TGTGCCAGCAGCTTCCGATGGCTAGCGGGAACCGTACATGAGCAGTTCTTC	CASSFRWLAGTVHEQFF
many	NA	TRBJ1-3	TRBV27	TGTGCCAGCAGGCCTTTATTCTCTGGAAACACCATATATTTT	CASRPLFSGNTIYF
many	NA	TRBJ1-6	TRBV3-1	TGTGCCAGCAGCCAAGTAGGGAAGGGATCACCCCTCCACTTT	CASSQVGKGSPLHF
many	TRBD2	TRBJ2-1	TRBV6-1	TGTGCCAGCAGCCCGACTAGCGGAACTCAGTTCTTC	CASSPTSGTQFF
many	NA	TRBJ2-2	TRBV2	TGTGCCAGCAGGATCGGGACATACACCGGGGAGCTGTTTTTT	CASRIGTYTGELFF
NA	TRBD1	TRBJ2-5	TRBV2	TGCGCCAGCAGATCCGGGACAGGGGGGCAAGAGACCCGGTACTTC	CASRSGTGGQETRYF
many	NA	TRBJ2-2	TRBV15	TGTGCCACCAGCAGACGTCAGGGATCGGGCGGGGAGCTGTTTTTT	CATSRRQGSGGELFF
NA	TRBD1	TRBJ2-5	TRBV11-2	TGTGCCAGCAGCCCGGCCGGGACAGGGATGGGAAAGACCCAGTACTTC	CASSPAGTGMGKTQYF
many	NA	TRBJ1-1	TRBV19	TGTGCCAGTAGTATGAACAGGGAGTACACTGAAGCTTTCTTT	CASSMNREYTEAFF
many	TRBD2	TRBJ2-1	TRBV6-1	TGTGCCAGCAGTTCAAGCGGGACTATGGACAATGAGCAGTTCTTC	CASSSSGTMDNEQFF
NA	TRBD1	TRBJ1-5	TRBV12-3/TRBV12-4	TGTGCCAGCAGAGGAGACAGGGCGCACAATCAGCCCCAGCATTTT	CASRGDRAHNQPQHF
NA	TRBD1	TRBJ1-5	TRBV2	TGTGCCAGCAGTACCCCGGGACAGGGCCCGGATAGCAATCAGCCCCAGCATTTT	CASSTPGQGPDSNQPQHF
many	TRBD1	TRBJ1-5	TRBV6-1	TGTGCCAGCAGGGCCGGGACAGGGGCCGTTTATAGCAATCAGCCCCAGCATTTT	CASRAGTGAVYSNQPQHF
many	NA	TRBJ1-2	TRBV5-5	TGTGCCAGCAGCCGGGATTCCTACTATGGCTACACCTTC	CASSRDSYYGYTF
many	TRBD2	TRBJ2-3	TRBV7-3	TGTGCCAGCAGCTCGCAAGCGGGAGGGCCTACAGATACGCAGTATTTT	CASSSQAGGPTDTQYF
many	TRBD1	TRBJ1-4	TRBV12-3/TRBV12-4	TGTGCCAGCACCGCAGACAGGGGAGGGAATGAAAAACTGTTTTTT	CASTADRGGNEKLFF
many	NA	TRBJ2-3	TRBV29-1	TGCAGCGTTGAAGGGGGGGTATGGACAAGGGGTAGCACAGATACGCAGTATTTT	CSVEGGVWTRGSTDTQYF
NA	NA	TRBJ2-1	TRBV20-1	TGCAGTGCTAGAGGGGAGCAGGGGGGTAGGAATGAGCAGTTCTTC	CSARGEQGGRNEQFF
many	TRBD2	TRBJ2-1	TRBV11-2	TGTGCCAGCAGCAGGCCGGGACTAGCGGGTTACAATGAGCAGTTCTTC	CASSRPGLAGYNEQFF
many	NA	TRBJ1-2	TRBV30	TGTGCCTGGACCGAGACGGAAATTGATGGCTACACCTTC	CAWTETEIDGYTF
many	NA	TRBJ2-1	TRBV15	TGTGCCACCAGCAGGAGAACAGGGGGGGTGAATGAGCAGTTCTTC	CATSRRTGGVNEQFF
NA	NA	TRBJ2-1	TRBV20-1	TGCAGTGTCTCGACAGCAACTTACAATGAGCAGTTCTTC	CSVSTATYNEQFF
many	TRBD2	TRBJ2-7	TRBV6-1	TGTGCCAGCAGCATAACTTGGACTAGCGGGCGCAGGGGCGAGCAGTACTTC	CASSITWTSGRRGEQYF
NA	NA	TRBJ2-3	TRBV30	TGTGCCTGGAGCGCATCAGCGATGATAGATACGCAGTATTTT	CAWSASAMIDTQYF
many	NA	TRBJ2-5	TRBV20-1	TGCAGTGCTAGAGAAGAGACCCAGTACTTC	CSAREETQYF
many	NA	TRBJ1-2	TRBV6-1	TGTGCCAGCAGTTTGGACAGACTGGTATCCTATGGCTACACCTTC	CASSLDRLVSYGYTF
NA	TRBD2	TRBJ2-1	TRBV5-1	TGCGCCAGCAGCCCAGGACTAGCGGCAGGCTCCTACAATGAGCAGTTCTTC	CASSPGLAAGSYNEQFF
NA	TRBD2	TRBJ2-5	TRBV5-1	TGCGCCAGCAGGTTGGGCCAAGAAGCGGGAATGGGTAGAGAGACCCAGTACTTC	CASRLGQEAGMGRETQYF
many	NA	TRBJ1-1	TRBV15	TGTGCCACCAGCGGAAGGTCGGTGAACACTGAAGCTTTCTTT	CATSGRSVNTEAFF
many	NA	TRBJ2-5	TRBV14	TGTGCCAGCAGCCAAACAGGGAGGACCCAGTACTTC	CASSQTGRTQYF
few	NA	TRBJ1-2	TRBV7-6	TGTGCCAGCAGCATCTATGGAGATGGCTACACCTTC	CASSIYGDGYTF
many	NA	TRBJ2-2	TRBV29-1	TGCAGCACCGTGCTAAGGACCGGGGAGCTGTTTTTT	CSTVLRTGELFF
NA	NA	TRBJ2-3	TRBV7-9	TGTGCCAGCAGCTTTACTAGCTTGGGGAATACGCAGTATTTT	CASSFTSLGNTQYF
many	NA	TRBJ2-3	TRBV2	TGTGCCAGCAGTTACACGGTGGGCACAGATACGCAGTATTTT	CASSYTVGTDTQYF
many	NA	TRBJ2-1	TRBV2	TGTGCCAGCAGTGTGGGAAGGAGGGATGAGCAGTTCTTC	CASSVGRRDEQFF
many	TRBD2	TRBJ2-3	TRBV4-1	TGCGCCAGCAGCTTTCGACCTAGCGGAGACACAGATACGCAGTATTTT	CASSFRPSGDTDTQYF
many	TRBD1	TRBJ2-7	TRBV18	TGTGCCAGCTCCCTGGGACAGGGAGGACATTACGAGCAGTACTTC	CASSLGQGGHYEQYF
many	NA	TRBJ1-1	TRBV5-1	TGCGCCAGCAGCTTGTTAGGGTTCAACACTGAAGCTTTCTTT	CASSLLGFNTEAFF
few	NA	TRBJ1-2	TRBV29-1	TGCAGCGTTGATCCCCGCGGGAGGGATGACAACTATGGCTACACCTTC	CSVDPRGRDDNYGYTF
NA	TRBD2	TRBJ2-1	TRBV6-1	TGTGCCAGCCGCCGTACTAGCGGCTCCTACAATGAGCAGTTCTTC	CASRRTSGSYNEQFF
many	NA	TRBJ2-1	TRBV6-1	TGTGCCAGCAGTTGGGCAGGGGGGGAAAATGAGCAGTTCTTC	CASSWAGGENEQFF
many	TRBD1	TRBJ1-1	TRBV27	TGTGCCAGCTCAGACCTCGGGACAGGGGTTCGCACTGAAGCTTTCTTT	CASSDLGTGVRTEAFF
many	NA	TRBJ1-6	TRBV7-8	TGTGCCAGCAGCTCCCGACCTAGGGGCCCCAGCTCCTATAATTCACCCCTCCACTTT	CASSSRPRGPSSYNSPLHF
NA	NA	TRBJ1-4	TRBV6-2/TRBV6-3	TGTGCCAGCAGGCCCCCGGGACCGGCTAATGAAAAACTGTTTTTT	CASRPPGPANEKLFF
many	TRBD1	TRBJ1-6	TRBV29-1	TGCAGCGTCGGGACAGGGGTGGGATCACCCCTCCACTTT	CSVGTGVGSPLHF
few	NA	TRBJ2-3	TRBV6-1	TGTGCCAGCAGTGAAGGGGGAGGCGCAGATACGCAGTATTTT	CASSEGGGADTQYF
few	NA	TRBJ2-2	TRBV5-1	TGCGCCAGCACCACCCAGGGATTGACCGGGGAGCTGTTTTTT	CASTTQGLTGELFF
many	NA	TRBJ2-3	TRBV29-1	TGCAGCGTTGGCGGGAAGACAGATACGCAGTATTTT	CSVGGKTDTQYF
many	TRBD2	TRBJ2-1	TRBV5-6	TGTGCCAGCAGCTACCGGCCGGGACTAGCGGGGAGAATGAATGAGCAGTTCTTC	CASSYRPGLAGRMNEQFF
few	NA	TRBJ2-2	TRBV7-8	TGTGCCAGCAGCTCCCTCTGGTCGGGGGCAACCGGGGAGCTGTTTTTT	CASSSLWSGATGELFF